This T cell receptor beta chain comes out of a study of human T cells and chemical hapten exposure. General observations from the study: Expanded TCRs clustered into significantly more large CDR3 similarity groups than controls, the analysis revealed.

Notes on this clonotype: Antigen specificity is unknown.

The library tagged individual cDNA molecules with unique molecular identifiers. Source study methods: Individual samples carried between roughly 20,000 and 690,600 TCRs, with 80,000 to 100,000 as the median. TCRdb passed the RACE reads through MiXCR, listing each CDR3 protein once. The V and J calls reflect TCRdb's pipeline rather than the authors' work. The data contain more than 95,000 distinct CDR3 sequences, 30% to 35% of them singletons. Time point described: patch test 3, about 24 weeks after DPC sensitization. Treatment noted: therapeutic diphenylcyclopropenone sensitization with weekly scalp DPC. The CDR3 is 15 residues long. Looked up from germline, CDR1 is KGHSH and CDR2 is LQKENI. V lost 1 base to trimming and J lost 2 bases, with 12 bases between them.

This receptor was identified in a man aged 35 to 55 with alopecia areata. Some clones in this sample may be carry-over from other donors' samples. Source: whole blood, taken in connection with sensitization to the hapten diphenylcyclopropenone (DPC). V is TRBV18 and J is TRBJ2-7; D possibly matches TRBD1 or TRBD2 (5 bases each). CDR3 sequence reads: CASSPRRGGPYEQYF. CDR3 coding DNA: TGTGCCAGCTCACCACGGCGTGGGGGTCCCTACGAGCAGTACTTC.